This T cell receptor beta chain was obtained from a study of CD8 T cells in Susac syndrome. Per germline, CDR1 MNHEY and CDR2 SVGEGT. This CDR3 spans 13 amino acids. The V and J ends lost 2 bases and 0 bases respectively, with 4 bases between them. The RNA input was about 0.5 to 1 ug, and it was reverse transcribed with random hexamers. TCRdb re-called the immunoSEQ multiplex PCR reads through MiXCR, storing one row per CDR3 protein. The sample contains tens of thousands of distinct CDR3 sequences, approximately 94% of which appear only once. The rearrangement uses TRBV6-2 or TRBV6-3 and TRBJ1-1; D is unclear. The sample comprised CD8+ T cells from PBMCs. The receptor's source is a human donor with multiple sclerosis. This CDR3 reads CASSYVLNTEAFF. The CDR3 DNA reads as TGTGCCAGCAGTTACGTGCTGAACACTGAAGCTTTCTTT.